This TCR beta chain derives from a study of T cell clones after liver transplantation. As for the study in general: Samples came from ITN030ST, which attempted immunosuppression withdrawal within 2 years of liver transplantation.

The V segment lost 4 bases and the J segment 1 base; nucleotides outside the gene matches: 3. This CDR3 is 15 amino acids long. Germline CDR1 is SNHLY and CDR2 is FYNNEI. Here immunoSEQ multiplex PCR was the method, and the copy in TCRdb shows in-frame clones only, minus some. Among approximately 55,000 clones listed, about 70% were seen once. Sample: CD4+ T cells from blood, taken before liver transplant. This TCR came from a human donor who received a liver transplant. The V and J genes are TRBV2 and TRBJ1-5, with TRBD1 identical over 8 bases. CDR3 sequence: CASSARTGSNQPQHF. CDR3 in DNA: TGTGCCAGCAGTGCCCGGACAGGGAGCAATCAGCCCCAGCATTTT.